Below, 30 T cell receptor beta chains from the same sample are listed, as sequenced in a study of blood T cell repertoires in COVID-19. Data came from immunoSEQ multiplex PCR; TCRdb stores just in-frame clones and leaves some out. Among around 250,000 clones listed, over 75% were seen once. Specimen: peripheral blood. These receptors all come from a man in his thirties or forties who had recovered from COVID-19.

This chain uses TRBV7-3 with TRBJ2-1; 8 bases match TRBD2. The V and J ends lost 5 bases and 0 bases, in that order; junction bases with no gene match: 3. The CDR3 totals 15 residues. Germline V gene data show CDR1 as SGHTA and CDR2 as FQGTGA. This CDR3 is CASSVAGNSYNEQFF. The CDR3 coding sequence is TGTGCCAGCAGCGTAGCGGGGAACTCCTACAATGAGCAGTTCTTC.

The chain combines TRBV29-1 with TRBJ1-4; no clear D gene. The CDR3 consists of 13 residues. Germline loops: CDR1 SQVTM, CDR2 ANQGSEA. Trimming pared 7 bases from V and 0 bases from J, leaving 9 bases between. The CDR3 DNA is TGCAGCGGATACACAGCAACTAATGAAAAACTGTTTTTT. Its translation: CSGYTATNEKLFF. Supplemented by reference TRBV29-1 and TRBJ1-4, the full variable domain reads SAVISQKPSRDICQRGTSLTIQCQVDSQVTMMFWYRQQPGQSLTLIATANQGSEATYESGFVIDKFPISRPNLTFSTLTVSNMSPEDSSIYLCSGYTATNEKLFFGSGTQLSVL.

The gene calls are TRBV5-5 and TRBJ2-1; D is possibly TRBD2 (5 bases). Trimming cost V 4 bases and J 6 bases, with 20 bases left between them. This CDR3 region has 16 residues. Germline CDR1 and CDR2: SGHKS and YYEKEE (reference sequence). CDR3 residues: CASSIPVGLAGNEQFF. The CDR3, as DNA: TGTGCCAGCAGCATCCCTGTTGGGCTAGCTGGCAATGAGCAGTTCTTC.

The chain carries TRBV5-8 and TRBJ1-5; D is unresolved. The CDR3 spans 14 residues. Trimming left V 3 bases short and J 7 bases short, with 14 bases between. The germline CDR1 and CDR2 sequences are SGHTS and YDEGEE. The CDR3 DNA reads TGTGCCAGCAGCTCCCCCCCCCGGGGACAGCCCCAGCATTTT. Translating gives CASSSPPRGQPQHF.

Only a few counts were recorded for this clone. V gene TRBV10-3 combines with J gene TRBJ1-2, with D hard to call. Germline V CDR1 and CDR2: ENHRY, SYGVKD. The CDR3 totals 15 residues. Between the trimmed V and J ends, which lost 4 bases and 1 base, there was a span of 13 bases. CDR3 region: CAISGEQNYNYGYTF. CDR3 DNA: TGTGCCATCAGTGGGGAGCAGAATTATAACTATGGCTACACCTTC.

The gene calls are TRBV7-8 and TRBJ1-5, with D possibly matching TRBD1 (5 bases). Trimming removed 5 bases at V and 2 bases at J, with 13 bases between. From germline, CDR1 is SGHVS and CDR2 FQNEAQ. This CDR3 has 15 amino acids. As DNA, the CDR3 is TGTGCCAGCAGCACGCAGTGGGGCGGCAATCAGCCCCAGCATTTT. This sequence encodes CASSTQWGGNQPQHF. Variable domain in full (rest from reference TRBV7-8 and TRBJ1-5): GAGVSQSPRYKVAKRGQDVALRCDPISGHVSLFWYQQALGQGPEFLTYFQNEAQLDKSGLPSDRFFAERPEGSVSTLKIQRTQQEDSAVYLCASSTQWGGNQPQHFGDGTRLSIL.

The sample holds a few counts of this clone. The chain links TRBV9 to TRBJ2-2; D uncertain. Trimming removed 3 bases at V and 2 bases at J, with 2 bases between. The CDR3 has 12 residues. CDR1 is SGDLS and CDR2 is YYNGEE in the germline V gene. The CDR3 DNA sequence: TGTGCCAGCAGCGCAAACACCGGGGAGCTGTTTTTT. It yields the protein CASSANTGELFF.

The J gene is TRBJ1-5, the V gene TRBV6-5; D unclear. This CDR3 is 13 amino acids long. V was shortened by 4 bases and J by 3 bases, with 7 bases between the two germline ends. Germline CDR1 and CDR2: MNHEY and SVGAGI. The CDR3 region is CASSLRVNQPQHF. Here the CDR3 DNA reads TGTGCCAGCAGTTTGCGAGTCAATCAGCCCCAGCATTTT.

The rearrangement links TRBV6-5 to TRBJ2-7, with TRBD2 identical over 7 bases. The CDR3 is 15 amino acids. Germline assignment: CDR1 MNHEY and CDR2 SVGAGI. Trimming cost V 8 bases and J 4 bases; bases outside gene matches: 14. The CDR3 region is CASRRATSVDYEQYF. CDR3 bases: TGTGCCAGCCGACGGGCCACTAGCGTGGATTACGAGCAGTACTTC.

Ten or more counts support this clone. This rearrangement joins TRBV7-2 to TRBJ2-1, with 9 nucleotides matching TRBD2. The germline CDR1 and CDR2 sequences are SGHTA and FQGNSA. This CDR3 region has 13 residues. The V gene end was trimmed by 7 bases and the J gene end by 8 bases; junction bases not matched to a gene: 6. The CDR3 DNA reads as TGTGCCAGCAAGGCTAGCGGGGAGGATGAGCAGTTCTTC. Amino acids: CASKASGEDEQFF. Full variable domain (remainder filled in from reference TRBV7-2 and TRBJ2-1): GAGVSQSPSNKVTEKGKDVELRCDPISGHTALYWYRQSLGQGLEFLIYFQGNSAPDKSGLPSDRFSAERTGGSVSTLTIQRTQQEDSAVYLCASKASGEDEQFFGPGTRLTVL.

This rearrangement joins TRBV9 to TRBJ2-5; D might be TRBD2 (6 bases). The CDR3 runs to 13 residues. Germline CDR1 and CDR2: SGDLS and YYNGEE. V gave up 4 bases and J gave up 5 bases, with 12 bases separating them. CDR3 coding DNA: TGTGCCAGCAGCTACCGACTAGAGGAGACCCAGTACTTC. Translated: CASSYRLEETQYF.

The rearrangement links TRBV27 to TRBJ2-5, with 9 bases lining up with TRBD1. The junction had 10 bases not matched to a gene; V was cut back by 6 bases and J by 5 bases. The CDR3 spans 15 residues. Germline V gives CDR1 MNHEY, CDR2 SMNVEV (reference sequence). CDR3 sequence reads: CASSPLQGAQETQYF. The CDR3, as DNA: TGTGCCAGCAGCCCACTACAGGGGGCTCAGGAGACCCAGTACTTC.

This clone was seen only a few times. The chain is built from TRBV4-1 and TRBJ1-2; D might be TRBD1 (6 bases). Germline V CDR1 and CDR2: MGHRA, YSYEKL. Deletions cut 3 bases from V and 3 bases from J, with 17 bases between. The CDR3 loop spans 16 amino acids. CDR3 loop: CASSHLRGREDYGYTF. CDR3 bases: TGCGCCAGCAGCCACCTTAGGGGGAGAGAAGACTATGGCTACACCTTC.

This rearrangement joins TRBV5-1 to TRBJ1-1; D is perhaps TRBD1 (6 bases). The CDR3 loop spans 17 amino acids. The ends were cut back, 5 bases at V and 6 bases at J, with 26 bases in the middle. CDR1 is SGHRS and CDR2 is YFSETQ in the germline V gene. The CDR3 DNA sequence: TGCGCCAGCAGGATCTACCGGGACACTTTATTCTCCGCTGAAGCTTTCTTT. It encodes CASRIYRDTLFSAEAFF.

There are a few counts of this clone. The chain employs TRBV5-5 and TRBJ2-3; the D is unclear. The V gene's germline CDR1 is SGHKS and CDR2 YYEKEE (reference sequence). The CDR3 has 14 amino acids. Deletions cut 2 bases from V and 11 bases from J, with 18 bases between. CDR3 protein: CASSFDLAALRQYF. In DNA form, the CDR3 reads TGTGCCAGCAGCTTCGATCTTGCAGCGTTACGGCAGTATTTT.

The genes are TRBV28 and TRBJ1-1; the D gene is possibly TRBD1 (6 bases). Trimming left V 6 bases short and J 10 bases short, with 15 bases between. CDR1 is MDHEN, CDR2 SYDVKM, per germline. CDR3 size: 12 residues. The CDR3 DNA is TGTGCCAGCAGACAGGGCCATTTGGTAGCTTTCTTT. It is translated as CASRQGHLVAFF.

This rearrangement joins TRBV4-2 to TRBJ1-1, with D possibly being TRBD1 (5 bases). The CDR3 length is 14 residues. Germline V gene data show CDR1 as LGHNA and CDR2 as YNFKEQ. The V and J ends lost 7 bases and 3 bases respectively, with 15 bases between them. This chain's CDR3 is CASNLGGGDTEAFF. For the CDR3, the DNA is TGTGCCAGCAACCTTGGGGGAGGGGACACTGAAGCTTTCTTT.

In DNA form, the CDR3 reads TGTGCCAGCAGCCCTAGCGGCGACACCGGGGAGCTGTTTTTT. Its protein is CASSPSGDTGELFF. This sequence joins TRBV21-1 and TRBJ2-2; TRBD2, the table's D call, was not compared with the DNA. TRBV21-1 is classified as a pseudogene. CDR3 length equals 14 residues.

This clone was counted once. Being one base from a much bigger clone, this may be a read error. The sample holds other DNA sequences that translate to the same CDR3. J is TRBJ2-1 and V is TRBV19; D might be TRBD1 (5 bases). Germline values: CDR1 LNHDA, CDR2 SQIVND (reference sequence). The V end was cut by 1 base, the J end by 3 bases, with 7 bases between. The CDR3 extends over 14 amino acids. This chain's CDR3 is CASSIGGDYNEQFF. CDR3 bases: TGTGCCAGTAGTATAGGGGGCGACTACAATGAGCAGTTCTTC.

This rearrangement joins TRBV4-1 to TRBJ2-1; TRBD2 matches 8 bases. Trimming at V came to 0 bases and at J to 7 bases, leaving 8 bases not matched to a gene. The CDR3 has 16 residues. The germline V gene encodes CDR1 MGHRA and CDR2 YSYEKL. The CDR3 loop is CASSQDQIAGLNEQFF. CDR3 sequence (DNA): TGCGCCAGCAGCCAAGATCAAATAGCGGGGCTGAATGAGCAGTTCTTC.

This clone was seen a few times. The rearrangement uses TRBV11-3 and TRBJ2-2; TRBD1 might be the D (6 bases). The length of the CDR3 is 16 residues. V gave up 4 bases and J gave up 5 bases, with 17 bases separating them. Germline V gene sequence: CDR1 SGHNT, CDR2 YENEEA. CDR3 in DNA: TGTGCCAGCAGCTCCACAGGGTTTGGGGATACCGGGGAGCTGTTTTTT. The encoded protein is CASSSTGFGDTGELFF. Looking up the rest from reference TRBV11-3 and TRBJ2-2 gives the full variable domain: EAGVVQSPRYKIIEKKQPVAFWCNPISGHNTLYWYLQNLGQGPELLIRYENEEAVDDSQLPKDRFSAERLKGVDSTLKIQPAELGDSAVYLCASSSTGFGDTGELFFGEGSRLTVL.

The chain employs TRBV6-5 and TRBJ2-5, with D possibly being TRBD2 (6 bases). The CDR3 contains 16 residues. Trimming stripped 0 bases from V and 0 bases from J, with 11 bases between. Per the germline V gene, CDR1 is MNHEY and CDR2 is SVGAGI. CDR3 in amino acids: CASSYSQRVYQETQYF. CDR3 nucleotides: TGTGCCAGCAGTTACTCCCAGCGGGTGTACCAAGAGACCCAGTACTTC.

The rearrangement joins TRBV28 to TRBJ1-2, with D maybe TRBD1 (5 bases). Trimming pared 3 bases from V and 4 bases from J, leaving 12 bases between. The CDR3 consists of 14 residues. Germline lookup yields CDR1 MDHEN and CDR2 SYDVKM. The CDR3 DNA reads TGTGCCAGCAGTTTGACCCAGGGATTCTATGGCTACACCTTC. Amino acid sequence: CASSLTQGFYGYTF.

This clone was counted a few times. The DNA for the CDR3 is TGTGCCAGCAGCTTTTATGGGGCCCGAGCAGAAGCTTTCTTT. Translation gives CASSFYGARAEAFF. This sequence joins TRBV5-6 and TRBJ1-1, with D perhaps TRBD1 (5 bases). Trimming took 2 bases from V and 8 from J, leaving 16 bases between them. The CDR3 spans 14 residues. The germline V gene encodes CDR1 SGHDT and CDR2 YYEEEE.

This clone was seen only once. V is TRBV4-1 and J is TRBJ2-5, with D unclear. V was trimmed by 6 bases and J by 2 bases, leaving 16 bases between them. The CDR3 extends over 15 amino acids. Germline V gene sequence: CDR1 MGHRA, CDR2 YSYEKL. The CDR3 DNA is TGCGCCAGCAGGCCAGAAACTCGAGGACAAGAGACCCAGTACTTC. As protein: CASRPETRGQETQYF.

This chain connects TRBV12-3 or TRBV12-4 to TRBJ1-1; 10 bases line up with TRBD1. The CDR3 sequence is 13 residues long. V shed 5 bases, J shed 6 bases, and the junction held 3 bases outside the gene matches. The CDR3 sequence: CASSPGTGAEAFF. The CDR3 nucleotides read TGTGCCAGCAGTCCCGGGACAGGGGCTGAAGCTTTCTTT.

J is TRBJ2-7 and V is TRBV3-1 (or the pseudogene TRBV3-2), with D possibly matching TRBD1 (6 bases). Trimming removed 3 bases from V and 3 bases from J, with 21 bases in between. CDR3 length: 17 residues. Germline assignment: CDR1 LGHDT and CDR2 YNNKEL (reference sequence). The CDR3: CASSQITGKTRIYEQYF. The CDR3 DNA follows: TGTGCCAGCAGCCAGATCACAGGGAAGACACGGATCTACGAGCAGTACTTC.

The J gene is TRBJ2-3, the V gene TRBV7-3; TRBD2 matches 11 bases. V lost 0 bases, J lost 5 bases, and 7 bases stayed unmatched. There are 17 residues in the CDR3. The V gene's germline CDR1 is SGHTA and CDR2 FQGTGA. The CDR3 region is CASSLTPASGGIDTQYF. CDR3 DNA: TGTGCCAGCAGCTTAACCCCCGCTAGCGGGGGGATAGATACGCAGTATTTT.

The V and J genes are TRBV7-3 and TRBJ2-2; D remains ambiguous. Germline values: CDR1 SGHTA, CDR2 FQGTGA. This CDR3 contains 15 residues. Trimming shortened V by 5 bases and J by 2 bases, and 12 bases separated the two germline ends. As DNA, the CDR3 is TGTGCCAGCAGCCCGATGGGCCCAAACACCGGGGAGCTGTTTTTT. Encoded protein: CASSPMGPNTGELFF.

This chain links TRBV11-2 with TRBJ2-5; 12 nucleotides agree with TRBD2. The CDR3 runs 17 residues. The V and J ends lost 5 bases and 5 bases, in that order; junction bases with no gene match: 12. CDR1 SGHAT and CDR2 FQNNGV come from the germline V gene. In DNA, the CDR3 is TGTGCCAGCAGCCAAGGACTAGCGGGACCCATCTGGGAGACCCAGTACTTC. This gives the protein CASSQGLAGPIWETQYF.